The source of this TCR beta chain is a study of T-cell reconstitution after alpha-beta-depleted transplantation in children. Overall study results and limits: At the one-year point after transplant, T-cell counts and TCRbeta diversity were found to come mostly from T cells that had been newly produced. Alpha-beta T cells about two months after transplant reportedly derived from several hundred expanded graft clones. Surviving recipient T cells and thymic progenitors produced the high day-60 TCRbeta diversity seen in some patients.

CDR3 length equals 13 residues. The V gene's germline CDR1 is SQVTM and CDR2 ANQGSEA. Trimming cost V 7 bases and J 7 bases, with 19 bases left between them. The library targeted TCRbeta and was prepared with unique molecular identifiers. TCRdb itself ran the PCR reads through MiXCR, one entry per CDR3 protein. The profile covers a few hundred thousand distinct CDR3 sequences, with roughly 6.6% appearing a single time and approximately 5.7% taken by the ten largest. For this clonotype: Antigen unknown.

The TCR was taken from a boy younger than 10 with acute lymphoblastic leukemia, due to receive a stem cell transplant. Source: PBMCs, taken before TCRalphabeta/CD19-depleted stem cell transplant. V usage is TRBV29-1 and J usage is TRBJ1-2; D is ambiguous. The CDR3 DNA reads TGCAGCGCCCCCTTTTTGGGCATCGGTGGCTACACCTTC. The encoded protein is CSAPFLGIGGYTF.